The T cell receptor beta chain under discussion was sequenced for a study of PD-1 blockade in classical Hodgkin lymphoma. Study-level results: Those starting nivolumab under 1 year post-ASCT were excluded.

The patients all showed relapse after autologous stem cell transplantation, while their brentuximab vedotin exposure varied. Best outcomes ranged across complete response, partial response and progressive disease. As to this clone: Its antigen is currently unknown.

Germline CDR1 reads SGHVS; CDR2 reads FNYEAQ. V was clipped by 3 bases and J by 6 bases, with 17 bases between them. CDR3 length: 15 amino acids. Sequencing was performed with immunoSEQ multiplex PCR; in TCRdb, only in-frame clones are kept and a portion is missing. The sample carries around 10,000 clones, 80% recorded once. This clonotype was obtained from a human donor with classical Hodgkin lymphoma. This rearrangement joins TRBV7-6 to TRBJ1-2; maybe TRBD1 (6 bases). The sequences come from peripheral blood mononuclear cells (PBMCs), collected before the second cycle of nivolumab. CDR3 DNA sequence: TGTGCCAGCAGCTTGGCCGCAGGGGAAATGGATGGCTACACCTTC. Translated: CASSLAAGEMDGYTF.